This T cell receptor (beta chain) is from a study of blood T cell repertoires in COVID-19. Original analysis: Nucleated cell number was recorded as an estimate derived from reference gene primer amplification. Libraries were prepared by immunoSEQ multiplex PCR; TCRdb keeps only in-frame clonotypes and omits some of them. D and trimming were read from the DNA, whereas the V and J calls and clone size are those reported in that table. Here the sample spans about 170,000 clones, roughly nine tenths being singletons. The TCR sequence derives from a woman aged 55 to 70 with COVID-19, enrolled during active disease. The sequencing sample was made of peripheral blood.

The CDR3 DNA sequence: TGTGCCACCGGATTAGCGGGAGGGCCTGGCAATGAGCAGTTCTTC. It translates to CATGLAGGPGNEQFF. The rearrangement joins TRBV24-1 to TRBJ2-1; 11 bases map to TRBD2. Germline V gene sequence: CDR1 KGHDR, CDR2 SFDVKD. The junction had 9 bases not matched to a gene; V was cut back by 9 bases and J by 6 bases. CDR3 size: 15 residues.